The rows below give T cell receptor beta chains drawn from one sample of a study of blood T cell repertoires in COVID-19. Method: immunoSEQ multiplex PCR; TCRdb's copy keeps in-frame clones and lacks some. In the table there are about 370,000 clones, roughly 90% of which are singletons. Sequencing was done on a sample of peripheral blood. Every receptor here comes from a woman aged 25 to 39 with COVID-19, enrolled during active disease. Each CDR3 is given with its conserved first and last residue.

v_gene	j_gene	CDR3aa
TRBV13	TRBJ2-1	CASSLGGGTSGSSSYNEQFF
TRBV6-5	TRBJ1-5	CASRGGYSNQPQHF
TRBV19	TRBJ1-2	CASSASGQGRGYTF
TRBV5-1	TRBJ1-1	CASSSVDSEAFF
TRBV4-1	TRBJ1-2	CASSRSPGVSGYTF
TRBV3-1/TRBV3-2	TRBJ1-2	CASSPRGPGAYGYTF
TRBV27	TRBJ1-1	CASRLRENTEAFF
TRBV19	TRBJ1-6	CASRDSLNSPLHF
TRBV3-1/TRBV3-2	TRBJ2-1	CASSQEGLEQFF
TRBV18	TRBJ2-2	CASSPPKGAGNTGELFF
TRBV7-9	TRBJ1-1	CASSSTTGPNTEAFF
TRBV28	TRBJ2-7	CAYREKDEQYF
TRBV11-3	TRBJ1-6	CASSLGDNSPLHF
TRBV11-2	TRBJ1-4	CASSSLVRGGTYNEKLFF
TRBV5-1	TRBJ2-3	CASWQGSSDTQYF
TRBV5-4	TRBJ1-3	CASSADRGAGNTIYF
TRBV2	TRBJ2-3	CASSELLYTDTQYF
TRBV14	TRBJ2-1	CASSPSRGLGYNEQFF
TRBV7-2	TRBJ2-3	CASSLGGGAGTDTQYF
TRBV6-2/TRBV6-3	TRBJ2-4	CASSPQGTAKNIQYF
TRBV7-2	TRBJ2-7	CASSPASGVPSYEQYF
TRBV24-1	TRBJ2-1	CATAATGLADYNEQFF
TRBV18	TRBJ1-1	CASSPGQGYTEAFF
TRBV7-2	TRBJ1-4	CASSLKLTGLRGEKLFF
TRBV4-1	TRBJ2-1	CASSPYHPGKSYNEQFF
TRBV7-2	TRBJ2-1	CASSNRVAGVDEQFF
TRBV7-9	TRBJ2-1	CASSSIGTSGYTYNEQFF
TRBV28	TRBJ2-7	CASSLLPGIYEQYF
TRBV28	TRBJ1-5	CASSTAGVSVNQPQHF
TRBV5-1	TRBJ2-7	CASSPDRGTSYEQYF
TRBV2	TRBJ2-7	CASSERGQAYEQYF
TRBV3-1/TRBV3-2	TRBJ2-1	CASSQSLAPPDAEQFF
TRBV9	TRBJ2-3	CASSVGGAEFLGSDTQYF
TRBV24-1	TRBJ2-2	CATSDFGQGDTGELFF
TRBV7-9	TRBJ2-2	CASNAYRGPSTGELFF
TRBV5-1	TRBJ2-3	CASSLGGTDRPDTQYF
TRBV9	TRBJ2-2	CASSVSRGLAGGRTGELFF
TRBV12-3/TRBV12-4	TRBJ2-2	CASSLGVTGELFF
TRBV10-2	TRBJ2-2	CASRLKGGQANTGELFF
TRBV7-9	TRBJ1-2	CASSSPVFLARQGNYGYTF
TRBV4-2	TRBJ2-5	CASSQGTSGGAGKETQYF
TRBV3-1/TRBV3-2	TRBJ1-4	CASSPRTGESDEKLFF
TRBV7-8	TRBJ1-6	CASSLAVRTGNSPLHF
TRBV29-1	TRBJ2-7	CSDRGQGTALYEQYF
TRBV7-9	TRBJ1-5	CASSAGGQPQHF
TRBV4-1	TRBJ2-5	CASSQDPVHTSGWETQYF
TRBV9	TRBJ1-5	CASSVAGDGQPQHF
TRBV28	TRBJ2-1	CASSGTSGGDNEQFF
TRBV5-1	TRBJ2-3	CASSPGAGGYTDTQYF
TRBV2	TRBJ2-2	CASSPRGYTGELFF